This is a list of T cell receptor beta chains from one sample in a study of blood T cell repertoires in COVID-19. Profiled with immunoSEQ multiplex PCR; TCRdb holds only in-frame clones, not every one. Among approximately 290,000 clones listed, approximately 90% were seen once. The sample was peripheral blood. The receptors stem from a man aged 25 to 45 with acute or convalescent COVID-19. The CDR3 runs from the conserved cysteine through the conserved F or W. The D gene is left open where the match is weak. Rows may omit the clone size; those that give it use once, few, many or a size class.

j_call v_call clone_size d_call cdr3_nt cdr3_aa
TRBJ1-2 TRBV11-2 - TRBD1 TGTGCCAGCAGCCGGGACAGTTTAGGTGGCTACACCTTC CASSRDSLGGYTF
TRBJ1-1 TRBV28 once - TGTGCCAGCAGTCTCCGACAGCTTGAAGCTTTCTTT CASSLRQLEAFF
TRBJ2-1 TRBV9 once TRBD2 TGTGCCAGCAGCGATGGGGGGACTAGCGGGAGCTATGAGCAGTTCTTC CASSDGGTSGSYEQFF
TRBJ1-1 TRBV30 - - TGTGCCTACGGGGGGGAACTCGTGAACACTGAAGCTTTCTTT CAYGGELVNTEAFF
TRBJ1-1 TRBV3-1/TRBV3-2 few - TGTGCCAGCGGCCTCGAGGGAACTGAAGCTTTCTTT CASGLEGTEAFF
TRBJ1-4 TRBV28 - TRBD1 TGTGCCAGCAGAGAGACAGGGGGCAATGAAAAACTGTTTTTT CASRETGGNEKLFF
TRBJ1-5 TRBV19 - TRBD1 TGTGCCAGTAGTACAGGGGGCCCGAATCAGCCCCAGCATTTT CASSTGGPNQPQHF
TRBJ2-1 TRBV19 - - TGTGCCAGTAGTATTTCCCAGTATAATTCGTGGGAGAACAATGAGCAGTTCTTC CASSISQYNSWENNEQFF
TRBJ2-2 TRBV7-9 - - TGTGCCAGCAGCCCCAATACCGGGGAGCTGTTTTTT CASSPNTGELFF
TRBJ1-2 TRBV5-1 - TRBD1 TGCGCCAGCAGCTTGGAATGGGGACAGGGGAACTATGGCTACACCTTC CASSLEWGQGNYGYTF
TRBJ2-1 TRBV7-6 - TRBD2 TGTGCCAGCAGCCAAATAGCGGGAGCACAGTACAATGAGCAGTTCTTC CASSQIAGAQYNEQFF
TRBJ2-3 TRBV6-5 - TRBD2 TGTGCCAGCAGTTTTAGCGGGGGGATACGCACAGATACGCAGTATTTT CASSFSGGIRTDTQYF
TRBJ2-5 TRBV5-1 - TRBD2 TGCGCCAGCAGTAGCGGGGGTTCCGCGCGGGAGACCCAGTACTTC CASSSGGSARETQYF
TRBJ1-2 TRBV7-9 - - TGTGCCAGCAGTTTTTCAGGGTTTCATGGCTACACCTTC CASSFSGFHGYTF
TRBJ1-2 TRBV5-1 - - TGCGCCAGCAGCTTGGGAGACATTTATGGCTACACCTTC CASSLGDIYGYTF
TRBJ1-6 TRBV9 - TRBD1 TGTGCCAGCAGCCCAGGGACAGGGCAAGGATCACCCCTCCACTTT CASSPGTGQGSPLHF
TRBJ1-1 TRBV3-1/TRBV3-2 - - TGTGCCAGCAGCCAAGATCGCGTTGGCACTGAAGCTTTCTTT CASSQDRVGTEAFF
TRBJ2-1 TRBV19 - - TGTGCCAGTAGTATCGGGGTAGCGTCGGCGTTCTTC CASSIGVASAFF
TRBJ2-6 TRBV2 once TRBD1 TGTGCCAGCAGTGAGAACAGGGGGATTCCTGGGGCCAACGTCCTGACTTTC CASSENRGIPGANVLTF
TRBJ1-6 TRBV15 - TRBD1 TGTGCCACCAGCAGACGGACAGGGAGCAACGATTCACCCCTCCACTTT CATSRRTGSNDSPLHF
TRBJ1-5 TRBV19 - TRBD1 TGTGCCAGTAGTATAGGTACAGGGGGGATTGGTCAGCCCCAGCATTTT CASSIGTGGIGQPQHF
TRBJ2-3 TRBV30 - - TGTGCCTGGAGTGGGCGGTCCACAGATACGCAGTATTTT CAWSGRSTDTQYF
TRBJ2-3 TRBV10-3 - TRBD2 TGTGCCATCAGCGCCCTACTTGCGGGAGTTACAGATACGCAGTATTTT CAISALLAGVTDTQYF
TRBJ1-2 TRBV5-1 - - TGCGCCAGCAGCTCCTCCTCGATGGTCGGCTATGGCTACACCTTC CASSSSSMVGYGYTF
TRBJ1-6 TRBV2 - - TGTGCCAGCAGTGAAAGTCGGAATTCACCCCTCCACTTT CASSESRNSPLHF
TRBJ1-4 TRBV30 - - TGTGCCTGGAGTGTTAGAGGGGGTGGTGAAAAACTGTTTTTT CAWSVRGGGEKLFF
TRBJ1-4 TRBV3-1/TRBV3-2 once - TGTGCCAGCAGCCCGGCTAGGACAACCCTGGGTGAAAAACTGTTTTTT CASSPARTTLGEKLFF
TRBJ1-1 TRBV5-6 - TRBD1 TGTGCCAGCAGCTTCAGACAGGGTGAAGCTTTCTTT CASSFRQGEAFF
TRBJ1-4 TRBV5-4 - TRBD1 TGTGCCAGCAGCACCCGGACAGGGGGAAAGGAAAAACTGTTTTTT CASSTRTGGKEKLFF
TRBJ2-7 TRBV20-1 once TRBD2 TGCAGTGCAAGTGCACTAGCGGGATATGGGTACGAGCAGTACTTC CSASALAGYGYEQYF
TRBJ2-1 TRBV10-1 - - TGCGCCAGCAGTGAGCCTAGCCGCAATGAGCAGTTCTTC CASSEPSRNEQFF
TRBJ2-1 TRBV4-2 - - TGTGCCAGCAGCCAAGATGGGACGGACTATCCCTACAATGAGCAGTTCTTC CASSQDGTDYPYNEQFF
TRBJ1-2 TRBV28 once TRBD1 TGTGCCAGCAGTCTTCCGGGACAGATGAGTGGCTACACCTTC CASSLPGQMSGYTF
TRBJ1-5 TRBV1 - - TGCACCAGCAGCCAAGAAACAGGGAAGCAGCCCCAGCATTTT CTSSQETGKQPQHF
TRBJ1-6 TRBV7-2 - - TGTGCCAGCAGCTTAAGTCAGGGTTGGAATTATAATTCACCCCTCCACTTT CASSLSQGWNYNSPLHF
TRBJ1-5 TRBV28 - - TGTGCCAGCAGTTCGTATAGACAGGAAAGAGATCAGCCCCAGCATTTT CASSSYRQERDQPQHF
TRBJ2-3 TRBV14 - - TGTGCCAGCAGCCAAGACGCGGGACCGGATACGCAGTATTTT CASSQDAGPDTQYF
TRBJ1-4 TRBV18 - TRBD1 TGTGCCAGCTCCCCGGGTTTAGGGGGCGCCGAAAAACTGTTTTTT CASSPGLGGAEKLFF
TRBJ1-5 TRBV7-9 - TRBD1 TGTGCCAGCAGCCTTTTCGTTACAGGGGGCCGAAATCAGCCCCAGCATTTT CASSLFVTGGRNQPQHF
TRBJ2-7 TRBV7-2 - - TGTGCCAGCAGCCCGCCTGACAGACCCTACGAGCAGTACTTC CASSPPDRPYEQYF
TRBJ2-1 TRBV28 - TRBD1 TGTGCCAGCAAACTGACAGGGGCCAATGAGCAGTTCTTC CASKLTGANEQFF
TRBJ2-7 TRBV5-5 - - TGTGCCAGCAGCCTATCGGTCTACGAGCAGTACTTC CASSLSVYEQYF
TRBJ2-1 TRBV2 - TRBD2 TGTGCCAGCAGTGGGACTAGCGGGATGCAGTTCTTC CASSGTSGMQFF
TRBJ2-2 TRBV27 - - TGTGCCAGCAGTTCTCTGAACACCGGGGAGCTGTTTTTT CASSSLNTGELFF
TRBJ1-3 TRBV15 - - TGTGCCACCAGCAGAGATATGTTGTCTGGAAACACCATATATTTT CATSRDMLSGNTIYF
TRBJ1-1 TRBV5-1 - - TGCGCCAGCAGCTTGGGCGGGGTGGGCACTGAAGCTTTCTTT CASSLGGVGTEAFF
TRBJ1-2 TRBV30 - TRBD1 TGTGCCTCCCGGGACAGGCGGACCTATGGCTACACCTTC CASRDRRTYGYTF
TRBJ2-7 TRBV6-5 - - TGTGCCAGCAGTTATGGGCTAGGGAGTCGGTACGAGCAGTACTTC CASSYGLGSRYEQYF
TRBJ1-1 TRBV5-1 - TRBD1 TGCGCCAGCAGCCCTGACAGGGACACTGAAGCTTTCTTT CASSPDRDTEAFF
TRBJ2-2 TRBV28 once TRBD2 TGTGCCAGCAGCCCGGGACTAGCGGGAACTGGGGAGCTGTTTTTT CASSPGLAGTGELFF